These 18 T cell receptor beta chains originate from one sample sequenced in a study of early T cells in non-severe SARS-CoV-2 infection. TCRdb reprocessed the 5' RACE reads with MiXCR, giving one entry per CDR3 protein. This sample has more than 25,000 distinct CDR3 sequences, with approximately 5% found just once. Source material: whole blood. These receptors were collected from an adult who was a healthcare worker with PCR-confirmed SARS-CoV-2 infection or an uninfected control (not recorded which).

Many counts were recorded for this clonotype. The chain couples TRBV3-1 to TRBJ2-3; D uncertain. Germline V gene lookup returns CDR1 LGHDT and CDR2 YNNKEL (reference sequence). The V end was cut by 1 base, the J end by 2 bases, with 7 bases between. This CDR3 contains 14 residues. DNA of the CDR3: TGTGCCAGCAGCCAAGGTTCGGCCACAGATACGCAGTATTTT. Translation: CASSQGSATDTQYF.

The sample holds many counts of this clonotype. The chain carries TRBV18 and TRBJ2-7, with no clear D. Germline CDR1 is KGHSH and CDR2 is LQKENI. CDR3 length: 13 amino acids. Trimming left V 3 bases short and J 3 bases short, with 9 bases between. The CDR3 DNA sequence: TGTGCCAGCTCACCCTCCCCGGGCTACGAGCAGTACTTC. This encodes CASSPSPGYEQYF.

The V call is TRBV12-3 or TRBV12-4, the J call TRBJ2-7; D might be TRBD2 (6 bases). V was shortened by 7 bases and J by 3 bases, with 16 bases between the two germline ends. The CDR3 has 14 residues. CDR3 coding DNA: TGTGCCAGCACCCAGGAGGAGGGGAGCTACGAGCAGTACTTC. Amino acids: CASTQEEGSYEQYF.

In this sample, this clonotype turned up a few times. J is TRBJ1-5 and V is TRBV30; a possible D gene is TRBD1 (6 bases). The CDR3 runs 14 residues. Germline CDR1 is GTSNPN and CDR2 is SVGIG (reference sequence). Between the trimmed V and J ends, which lost 4 bases and 5 bases, there was a span of 15 bases. The CDR3 DNA is TGTGCCTGGAAGGACAAACAGGGTCATCAGCCCCAGCATTTT. Translating gives CAWKDKQGHQPQHF. The full variable domain, with the rest looked up from reference TRBV30 and TRBJ1-5, is SQTIHQWPATLVQPVGSPLSLECTVEGTSNPNLYWYRQAAGRGLQLLFYSVGIGQISSEVPQNLSASRPQDRQFILSSKKLLLSDSGFYLCAWKDKQGHQPQHFGDGTRLSIL.

Ten or more counts support this clonotype. V is TRBV14 and J is TRBJ2-2; D perhaps matches TRBD2 (5 bases). CDR3 length equals 18 residues. V dropped 0 bases and J dropped 7 bases, with 21 bases sitting between them. Germline CDR1 is SGHDN and CDR2 is FVKESK. DNA of the CDR3: TGTGCCAGCAGCCAAGATAGAGAAAGCCCCGGGGAAGGCGGGGAGCTGTTTTTT. This sequence encodes CASSQDRESPGEGGELFF.

This clonotype was seen many times. The chain links TRBV2 to TRBJ2-6; D gene unclear. This CDR3 comprises 15 residues. Germline-derived CDR1 and CDR2 are SNHLY and FYNNEI. Trimming took off 2 bases at V and 0 bases at J, with 5 bases between the two ends. The DNA of the CDR3 is TGTGCCAGCAGTGAAAAGGGCTCTGGGGCCAACGTCCTGACTTTC. It codes for CASSEKGSGANVLTF.

This clonotype was picked up many times. The chain employs TRBV10-3 and TRBJ2-7; D is undetermined. The germline V and J ends were trimmed by 11 bases and 0 bases, with 11 bases remaining between them. Germline V CDR1 and CDR2: ENHRY, SYGVKD. This CDR3 is built from 12 residues. The CDR3, as DNA: TGTGCCTCTACGGGCAGCTCCTACGAGCAGTACTTC. This codes for CASTGSSYEQYF.

At least ten counts were recorded for this clonotype. The chain is built from TRBV11-2 and TRBJ1-2; D not resolved. This CDR3 has 14 residues. Germline lookup yields CDR1 SGHAT and CDR2 FQNNGV. V dropped 3 bases and J dropped 3 bases, with 11 bases sitting between them. CDR3 amino acids: CASSLEGSHYGYTF. In DNA, the CDR3 is TGTGCCAGCAGCTTGGAGGGATCCCACTATGGCTACACCTTC.

This clonotype was seen repeatedly, ten times or more. The chain uses TRBV7-7 and TRBJ2-1; either TRBD1 or TRBD2 may supply D (5 bases each). The CDR3 is 13 amino acids. Trimming removed 1 base from V and 9 bases from J, with 10 bases in between. Per germline, CDR1 SSHAT and CDR2 FNYEAQ (reference sequence). CDR3 in amino acids: CASSLDGGTEQFF. The CDR3 coding sequence is TGTGCCAGCAGCTTAGATGGGGGTACTGAGCAGTTCTTC. Using reference TRBV7-7 and TRBJ2-1 for the parts outside the CDR3, the full variable domain is GAGVSQSPRYKVTKRGQDVTLRCDPISSHATLYWYQQALGQGPEFLTYFNYEAQPDKSGLPSDRFSAERPEGSISTLTIQRTEQRDSAMYRCASSLDGGTEQFFGPGTRLTVL.

This clonotype was counted ten times or more. The chain employs TRBV7-9 and TRBJ1-3; D uncertain. CDR3 size: 13 residues. V lost 6 bases to trimming and J lost 2 bases, with 8 bases between them. The V gene's germline CDR1 is SEHNR and CDR2 FQNEAQ (reference sequence). The CDR3 here is CASSPYTGNTIYF. The CDR3, as DNA: TGTGCCAGCAGTCCTTACACTGGAAACACCATATATTTT. The whole variable domain, filled in from reference TRBV7-9 and TRBJ1-3, reads DTGVSQNPRHKITKRGQNVTFRCDPISEHNRLYWYRQTLGQGPEFLTYFQNEAQLEKSRLLSDRFSAERPKGSFSTLEIQRTEQGDSAMYLCASSPYTGNTIYFGEGSWLTVV.

To note about this clonotype: This may come from a read error, since a much larger clone is one base off. The rearrangement uses TRBV11-2 and TRBJ2-2; D gene uncertain. The CDR3 has 13 residues. Trimming pared 5 bases from V and 9 bases from J, leaving 13 bases between. The V gene's germline CDR1 is SGHAT and CDR2 FQNNGV. The CDR3 DNA is TGTGCCAGCAGCCCTGGCAACCGGAGGGAGCTGTTTTTT. Protein product: CASSPGNRRELFF.

The sample holds many counts of this clonotype. The gene calls are TRBV20-1 and TRBJ2-1, with a tentative D call TRBD1 (6 bases). The CDR3 loop spans 14 amino acids. Germline CDR1 DFQATT, CDR2 SNEGSKA (reference sequence). Trimming shortened V by 6 bases and J by 2 bases, and 14 bases separated the two germline ends. The CDR3 region is CSASRGPTYNEQFF. The CDR3 bases are TGCAGTGCGTCCAGGGGCCCAACCTACAATGAGCAGTTCTTC.

This clonotype was seen a few times. The V gene is TRBV7-2, the J gene TRBJ2-7, with TRBD2 identical over 7 bases. After removal of 0 bases from V and 6 bases from J, the junction contained 11 bases not matched to a gene. Germline V gives CDR1 SGHTA, CDR2 FQGNSA. CDR3 length: 16 residues. The CDR3 DNA follows: TGTGCCAGCAGCTTAGCGCGAACTAGCGTCCGCCTCGAGCAGTACTTC. Translated: CASSLARTSVRLEQYF.

There are many counts of this clonotype. The CDR3 nucleotides read TGTGCCAGCCGACAAATAAGAACCGGGACAGCAAACACCGGGGAGCTGTTTTTT. This encodes CASRQIRTGTANTGELFF. The genes are TRBV11-2 and TRBJ2-2; 7 positions match TRBD1. Per germline, CDR1 SGHAT and CDR2 FQNNGV. V lost 8 bases to trimming and J lost 2 bases; unmatched junction nucleotides: 17. CDR3 length equals 18 residues.

This clonotype has at least ten counts. The rearrangement links TRBV11-2 to TRBJ2-7, with D perhaps TRBD1 (6 bases). V lost 2 bases and J lost 7, with 21 bases in between. Germline assignment: CDR1 SGHAT and CDR2 FQNNGV. This CDR3 spans 16 amino acids. CDR3 in DNA: TGTGCCAGCAGCTTACTTCCAGCAGGGGCGTTGGGTGAGCAGTACTTC. This sequence encodes CASSLLPAGALGEQYF. Supplemented by reference TRBV11-2 and TRBJ2-7, the full variable domain reads EAGVAQSPRYKIIEKRQSVAFWCNPISGHATLYWYQQILGQGPKLLIQFQNNGVVDDSQLPKDRFSAERLKGVDSTLKIQPAKLEDSAVYLCASSLLPAGALGEQYFGPGTRLTVT.

This clonotype was observed many times. The V gene is TRBV11-2, the J gene TRBJ2-7; 12 bases align to TRBD2. The CDR3 is made up of 15 amino acids. The germline CDR1 and CDR2 sequences are SGHAT and FQNNGV. V dropped 5 bases and J dropped 2; count of bases not matched to a gene: 4. CDR3 loop: CASSPGLAGTYEQYF. The CDR3 DNA reads TGTGCCAGCAGCCCGGGACTAGCGGGCACCTACGAGCAGTACTTC.

This clonotype came up many times. The chain employs TRBV4-2 and TRBJ2-1; the D is unclear. CDR1 is LGHNA, CDR2 YNFKEQ, per germline. Trimming shortened V by 5 bases and J by 8 bases, and 10 bases separated the two germline ends. The CDR3 runs to 12 residues. This CDR3 is CASSYVSDEQFF. The CDR3, as DNA: TGTGCCAGCAGCTACGTCAGCGATGAGCAGTTCTTC.

In this sample, this clonotype turned up many times. This sequence joins TRBV4-3 and TRBJ2-1, with a tentative D call TRBD2 (5 bases). The germline V and J ends were trimmed by 5 bases and 7 bases, with 18 bases remaining between them. CDR3 length equals 15 residues. Germline V gene lookup returns CDR1 LGHNA and CDR2 YSLEER. The CDR3 DNA is TGCGCCAGCAGCGAGCGGCGAGCCTCCTCAAATGAGCAGTTCTTC. It codes for CASSERRASSNEQFF.